Sequencing of this T cell receptor beta chain was carried out in a study of blood T cell repertoires in COVID-19. The overall study: Whether acute or convalescent, the COVID-19 samples came from the United States, Italy and Spain. PBMCs, B-cell-depleted T cells, or T cells were the source of the cDNA or gDNA that made up the material.

Authors' processing steps: Reference gene primer amplification gave nucleated cell count estimates. TCRdb's table, derived via immunoSEQ multiplex PCR, lists solely in-frame clones and lacks some. V, J and clone size derive from that table, while D and trimming were established from the DNA sequence. The sample yields about 280,000 clones, 90% seen once. The participants were between roughly 18 and 100 years old and came from about two dozen US areas. The length of the CDR3 is 14 residues. Trimming removed 6 bases at V and 1 base at J, with 13 bases between. Germline CDR1 and CDR2: GTSNPN and SVGIG (reference sequence).

The material sequenced was PBMCs or T cells enriched from blood (not recorded which). The chain links TRBV30 to TRBJ2-1; D call uncertain. This receptor was taken from a young woman with acute COVID-19. DNA for the CDR3: TGTGCCTGTTATGACTTCGGATCCTACAATGAGCAGTTCTTC. It specifies CACYDFGSYNEQFF. The whole variable domain, filled in from reference TRBV30 and TRBJ2-1, reads SQTIHQWPATLVQPVGSPLSLECTVEGTSNPNLYWYRQAAGRGLQLLFYSVGIGQISSEVPQNLSASRPQDRQFILSSKKLLLSDSGFYLCACYDFGSYNEQFFGPGTRLTVL.